This T cell receptor beta chain was profiled in a study of neurological immune-mediated disorders (dated by TCRdb to between 2019 and 2020). General notes on the study: Peripheral blood TCR-beta repertoires from HTLV-I-associated myelopathy (HAM/TSP) patients, multiple sclerosis patients and healthy controls were compared by UMI-based sequencing. Of the 68 subjects in the cohort, around 15 were HAM/TSP patients, about 34 were multiple sclerosis patients, and about 20 were healthy controls. The 95 to 120 TCR-beta libraries included longitudinal samples, technical triplicates and paired sorted CD4+ and CD8+ T-cell subsets alongside PBMC samples. General conclusions and limits of the study: Expanded clones from different subjects shared no identical CDR3 amino acid sequences, which suggests that TCR-beta repertoires were private in all groups. TCR clonal expansion was greatest in HAM/TSP patients and smallest in MS patients, who ranked below even healthy controls.

cDNA was synthesized by template-switch 5'RACE using a primer with a 10-nucleotide random unique molecular identifier that tagged each TCR transcript. Every sequencing run covered 15-18 subjects and yielded more than 160 million TCR-beta sequences. Total RNA was extracted with the RNeasy kit. TCR-beta VDJ regions were amplified with primers for the TCR constant region and the 5'RACE anchor, using the KAPA Real-time Library Amplification kit. Sample indexes and Illumina adaptors were added in a first PCR, after which library yield was increased in a second PCR. After Ampure bead purification, the TCR product of roughly 650 bp was size-selected on a 2% E-gel SizeSelection system. Library quality was checked on a Bioanalyzer, concentration was measured with Qubit, and libraries were quantified with the Kapa Library Quantification kit before pooling. An Illumina HiSeq 2500 was used to sequence the libraries paired-end at 2 x 150 bp. To increase sequence diversity, roughly 23-30% phiX was spiked into each library pool. Per the authors' processing: Quality-filtered reads were processed with the UMI-based MiGEC pipeline, which removed over 75% of raw TCR sequences during error correction. IMGT germline references were used for alignment of VDJ genes, and clonotypes were defined by a unique CDR3 amino acid sequence together with V-J genes. Clonal expansion, Shannon diversity and CDR3 relatedness (CalcPairwiseDistances, ClusterSamples) were evaluated with VDJtools, and phylogenetic trees were built with CLCbio workbench. A clone was classed as expanded if it had 8 or more unique UMIs, a cutoff based on coefficient-of-variation modelling across technical triplicates. TCRdb redid the processing of the public reads, applying fastp at Q25 and MiXCR, and retained in-frame beta chains. Under each unique CDR3 protein, matching rows form one entry showing the most common genes and DNA. TCRdb, not the original authors, processed these V and J calls. The sample includes 20,000 to 30,000 distinct CDR3 sequences, with approximately 7% observed a single time. Around 4.8% of the sample lies in the top ten.

Blood bank volunteers in Maryland, USA served as the healthy controls. For the unsorted PBMC libraries, 2 million PBMCs were stored in RNAlater at -80 degrees C until RNA extraction and were used to generate the libraries. Peripheral blood was subjected to Ficoll-Hypaque density gradient centrifugation to isolate PBMCs, which were then cryopreserved in liquid nitrogen. This clonotype showed up many times. What this receptor recognizes is not known. The input lacks base qualities; no much larger clone sits a single base away. The sequenced sample was PBMCs. The receptor was isolated from a middle-aged woman in good health.

The nucleotide sequence reads TGTGCCAGTAGTCCCGACAGGGCCCCCAATCAGCCCCAGCATTTT. This translates into CASSPDRAPNQPQHF. The receptor chain draws on TRBV19 and TRBJ1-5; 7 central bases correspond to TRBD1. The germline V gene (reference sequence) specifies LNHDA as CDR1 and SQIVND as CDR2. From the cysteine up to the phenylalanine, the CDR3 has a length of 15 residues. Left in the record is the CDR3 DNA by itself, 45 bases read in frame from the first base. Compared with germline, V lacks 5 bases and J lacks 3 bases; bases without a gene match: 7.